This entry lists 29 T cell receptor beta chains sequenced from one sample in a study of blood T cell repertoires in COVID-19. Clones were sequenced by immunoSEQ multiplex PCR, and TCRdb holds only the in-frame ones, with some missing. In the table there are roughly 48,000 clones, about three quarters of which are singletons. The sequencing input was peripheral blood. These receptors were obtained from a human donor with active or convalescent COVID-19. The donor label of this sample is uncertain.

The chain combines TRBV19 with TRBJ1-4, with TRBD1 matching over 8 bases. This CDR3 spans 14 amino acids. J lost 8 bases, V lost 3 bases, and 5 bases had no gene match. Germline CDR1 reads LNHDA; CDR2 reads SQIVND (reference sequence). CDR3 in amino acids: CASSMGTGQEKLFF. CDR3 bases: TGTGCCAGTAGTATGGGGACAGGCCAAGAAAAACTGTTTTTT.

The DNA of the CDR3 is TGTGCCAGCAGTATAGCGGTAGAGCAGTTCTTC. It specifies CASSIAVEQFF. V is TRBV6-5 and J is TRBJ2-1; D is perhaps TRBD2 (6 bases). V was cut by 5 bases and J by 10 bases, with 9 bases left in between. The CDR3 is 11 residues long. From germline, CDR1 is MNHEY and CDR2 SVGAGI.

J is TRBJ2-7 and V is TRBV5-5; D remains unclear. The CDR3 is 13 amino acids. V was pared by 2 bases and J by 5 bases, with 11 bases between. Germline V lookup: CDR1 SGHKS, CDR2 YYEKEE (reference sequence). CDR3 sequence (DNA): TGTGCCAGCAGCTTAAGTACTACCAACGAGCAGTACTTC. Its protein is CASSLSTTNEQYF. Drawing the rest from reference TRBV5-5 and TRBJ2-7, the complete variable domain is DAGVTQSPTHLIKTRGQQVTLRCSPISGHKSVSWYQQVLGQGPQFIFQYYEKEERGRGNFPDRFSARQFPNYSSELNVNALLLGDSALYLCASSLSTTNEQYFGPGTRLTVT.

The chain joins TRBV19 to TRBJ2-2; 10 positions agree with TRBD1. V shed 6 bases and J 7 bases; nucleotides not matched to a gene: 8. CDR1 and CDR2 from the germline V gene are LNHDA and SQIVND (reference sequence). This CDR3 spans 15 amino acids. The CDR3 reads CASSPGQGIVGELFF. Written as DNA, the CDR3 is TGTGCCAGTAGCCCGGGACAGGGGATAGTCGGGGAGCTGTTTTTT.

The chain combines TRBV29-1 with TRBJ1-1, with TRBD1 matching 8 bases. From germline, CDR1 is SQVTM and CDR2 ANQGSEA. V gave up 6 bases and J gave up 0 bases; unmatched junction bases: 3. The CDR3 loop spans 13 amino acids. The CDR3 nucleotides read TGCAGCGTCGCGACAGGGGTGAACACTGAAGCTTTCTTT. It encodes CSVATGVNTEAFF.

CDR3 sequence (DNA): TGCGCCAGCAGCCCGTTAGAGCGGGAGGACGGAGATACGCAGTATTTT. Protein: CASSPLEREDGDTQYF. The chain has TRBV5-1 and TRBJ2-3; TRBD2 matches 9 bases. From germline, CDR1 is SGHRS and CDR2 YFSETQ. The junction had 11 bases not matched to a gene; V was cut back by 4 bases and J by 5 bases. The CDR3 length is 16 residues. Together with reference TRBV5-1 and TRBJ2-3, the CDR3 gives the full variable domain: KAGVTQTPRYLIKTRGQQVTLSCSPISGHRSVSWYQQTPGQGLQFLFEYFSETQRNKGNFPGRFSGRQFSNSRSEMNVSTLELGDSALYLCASSPLEREDGDTQYFGPGTRLTVL.

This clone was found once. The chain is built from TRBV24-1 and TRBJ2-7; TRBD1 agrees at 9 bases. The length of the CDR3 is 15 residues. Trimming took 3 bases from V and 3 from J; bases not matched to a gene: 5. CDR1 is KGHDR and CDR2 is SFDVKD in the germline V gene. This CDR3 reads CATSDPGQGVYEQYF. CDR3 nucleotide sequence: TGTGCCACCAGTGATCCGGGACAGGGAGTCTACGAGCAGTACTTC.

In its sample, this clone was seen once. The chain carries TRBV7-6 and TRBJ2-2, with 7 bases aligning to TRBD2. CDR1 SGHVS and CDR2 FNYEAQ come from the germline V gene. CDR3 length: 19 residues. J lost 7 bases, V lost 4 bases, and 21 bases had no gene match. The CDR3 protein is CASSSPSGGRAILHGELFF. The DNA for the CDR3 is TGTGCCAGCAGCTCACCCTCCGGGGGGAGGGCCATCCTCCACGGGGAGCTGTTTTTT.

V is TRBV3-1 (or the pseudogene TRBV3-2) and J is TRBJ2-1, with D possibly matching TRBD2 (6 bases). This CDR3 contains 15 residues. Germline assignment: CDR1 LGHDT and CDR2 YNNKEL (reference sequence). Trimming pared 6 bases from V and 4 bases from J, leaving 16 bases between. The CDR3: CASRGQAGSYNEQFF. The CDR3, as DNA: TGTGCCAGCAGAGGCCAAGCGGGCTCTTACAATGAGCAGTTCTTC.

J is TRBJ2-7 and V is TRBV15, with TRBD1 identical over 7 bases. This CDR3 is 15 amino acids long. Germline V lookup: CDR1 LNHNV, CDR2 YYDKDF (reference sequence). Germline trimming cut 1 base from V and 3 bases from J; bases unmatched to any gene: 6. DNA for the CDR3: TGTGCCACCAGCAGAGGCCAGGGACAGCTCTACGAGCAGTACTTC. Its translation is CATSRGQGQLYEQYF.

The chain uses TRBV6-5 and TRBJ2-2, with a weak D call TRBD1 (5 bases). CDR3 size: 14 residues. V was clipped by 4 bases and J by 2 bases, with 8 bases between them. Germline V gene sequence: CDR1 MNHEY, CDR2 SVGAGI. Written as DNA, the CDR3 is TGTGCCAGCAGTTCAGGGTCCAACACCGGGGAGCTGTTTTTT. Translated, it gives CASSSGSNTGELFF.

Written as DNA, the CDR3 is TGTGCCAGCAGCCTACAGGGGACGTCTGGAAACACCATATATTTT. Translating it yields CASSLQGTSGNTIYF. The rearrangement links TRBV7-2 to TRBJ1-3, with 7 bases matching TRBD1. This CDR3 has 15 amino acids. V lost 5 bases, J lost 1 base, and 5 bases stayed unmatched. Germline assignment: CDR1 SGHTA and CDR2 FQGNSA.

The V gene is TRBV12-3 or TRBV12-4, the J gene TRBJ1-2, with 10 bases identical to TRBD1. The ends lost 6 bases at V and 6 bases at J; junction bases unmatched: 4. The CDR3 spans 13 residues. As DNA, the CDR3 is TGTGCCAGCAGCTGGGGACAGGGGAATGGCTACACCTTC. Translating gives CASSWGQGNGYTF.

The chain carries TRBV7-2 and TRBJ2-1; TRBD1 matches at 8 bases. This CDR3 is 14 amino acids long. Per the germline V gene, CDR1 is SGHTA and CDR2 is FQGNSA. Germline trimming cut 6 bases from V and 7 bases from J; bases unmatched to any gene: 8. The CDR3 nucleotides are TGTGCCAGCAGGGGGCAGGGGGCAGGGAATGAGCAGTTCTTC. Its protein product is CASRGQGAGNEQFF.

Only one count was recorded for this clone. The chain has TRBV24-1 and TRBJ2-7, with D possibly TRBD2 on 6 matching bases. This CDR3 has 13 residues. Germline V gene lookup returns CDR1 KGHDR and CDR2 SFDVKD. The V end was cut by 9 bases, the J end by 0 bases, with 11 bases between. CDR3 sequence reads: CATPAGSSYEQYF. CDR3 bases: TGTGCCACCCCAGCGGGCAGCTCCTACGAGCAGTACTTC.

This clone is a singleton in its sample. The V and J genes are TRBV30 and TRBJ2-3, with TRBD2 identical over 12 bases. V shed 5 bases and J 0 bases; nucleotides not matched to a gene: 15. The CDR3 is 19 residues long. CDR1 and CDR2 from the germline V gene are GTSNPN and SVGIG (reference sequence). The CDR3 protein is CAWGDALAGGPASTDTQYF. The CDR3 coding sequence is TGTGCCTGGGGGGATGCTCTAGCGGGAGGGCCAGCTAGCACAGATACGCAGTATTTT.

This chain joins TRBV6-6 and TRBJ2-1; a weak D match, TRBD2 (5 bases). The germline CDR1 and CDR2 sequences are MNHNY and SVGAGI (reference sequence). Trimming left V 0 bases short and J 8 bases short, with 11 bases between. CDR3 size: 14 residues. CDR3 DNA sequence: TGTGCCAGCAGTTACTCGAGGGCGGCGGATGAGCAGTTCTTC. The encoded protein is CASSYSRAADEQFF.

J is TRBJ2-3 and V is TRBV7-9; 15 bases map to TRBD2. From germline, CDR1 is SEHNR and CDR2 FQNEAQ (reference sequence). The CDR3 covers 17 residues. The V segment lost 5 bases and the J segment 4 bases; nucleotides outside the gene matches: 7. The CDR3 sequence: CASSPPGLAGGADTQYF. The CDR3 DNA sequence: TGTGCCAGCAGCCCGCCCGGACTAGCGGGAGGGGCAGATACGCAGTATTTT.

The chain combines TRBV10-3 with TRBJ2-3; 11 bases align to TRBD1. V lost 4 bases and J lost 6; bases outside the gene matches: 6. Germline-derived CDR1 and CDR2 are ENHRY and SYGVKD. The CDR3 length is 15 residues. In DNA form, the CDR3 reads TGTGCCATCAGTGGGGGACAGGGGGTGGTGGATACGCAGTATTTT. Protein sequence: CAISGGQGVVDTQYF.

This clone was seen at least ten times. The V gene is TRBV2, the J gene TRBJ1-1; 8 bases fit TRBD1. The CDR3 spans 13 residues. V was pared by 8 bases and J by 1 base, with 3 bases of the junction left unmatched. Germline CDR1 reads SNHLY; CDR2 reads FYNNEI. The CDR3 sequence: CASSQGENTEAFF. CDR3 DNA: TGTGCCAGCTCACAGGGGGAGAACACTGAAGCTTTCTTT.

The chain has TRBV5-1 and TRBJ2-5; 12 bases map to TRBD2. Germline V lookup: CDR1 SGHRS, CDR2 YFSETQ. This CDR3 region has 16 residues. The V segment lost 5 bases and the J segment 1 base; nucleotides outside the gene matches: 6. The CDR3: CASSGGLAGRQETQYF. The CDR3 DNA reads TGCGCCAGCAGTGGGGGACTAGCGGGCCGCCAAGAGACCCAGTACTTC. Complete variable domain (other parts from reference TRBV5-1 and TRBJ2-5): KAGVTQTPRYLIKTRGQQVTLSCSPISGHRSVSWYQQTPGQGLQFLFEYFSETQRNKGNFPGRFSGRQFSNSRSEMNVSTLELGDSALYLCASSGGLAGRQETQYFGPGTRLLVL.

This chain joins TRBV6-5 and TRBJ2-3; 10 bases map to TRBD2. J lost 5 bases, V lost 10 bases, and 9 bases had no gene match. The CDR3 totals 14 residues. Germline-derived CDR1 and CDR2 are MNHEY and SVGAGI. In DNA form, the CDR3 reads TGTGCCACCCTTGAGGCTAGCGGGAGAGATACGCAGTATTTT. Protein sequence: CATLEASGRDTQYF.

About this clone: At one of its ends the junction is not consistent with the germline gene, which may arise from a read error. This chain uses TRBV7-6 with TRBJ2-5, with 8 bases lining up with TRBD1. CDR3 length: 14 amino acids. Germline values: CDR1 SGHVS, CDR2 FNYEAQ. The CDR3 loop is CANSPGTGQETQYF. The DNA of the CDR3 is TGTGCCAACAGCCCAGGGACAGGTCAAGAGACCCAGTACTTC.

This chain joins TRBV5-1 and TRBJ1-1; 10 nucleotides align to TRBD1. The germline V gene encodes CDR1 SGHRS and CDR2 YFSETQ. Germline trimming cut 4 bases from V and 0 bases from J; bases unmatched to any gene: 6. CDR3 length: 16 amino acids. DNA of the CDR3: TGCGCCAGCAGCCGTGGGACAGGGGCTATGAACACTGAAGCTTTCTTT. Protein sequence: CASSRGTGAMNTEAFF.

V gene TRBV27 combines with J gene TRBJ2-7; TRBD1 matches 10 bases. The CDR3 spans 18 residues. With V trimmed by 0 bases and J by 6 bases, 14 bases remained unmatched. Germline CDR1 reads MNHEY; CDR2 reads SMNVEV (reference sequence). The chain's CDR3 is CASSLSTSADRGRTEQYF. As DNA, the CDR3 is TGTGCCAGCAGTTTATCTACCTCTGCTGACAGGGGGCGCACCGAGCAGTACTTC.

The CDR3 DNA reads as TGTGCCAGCAGAGGCTTAGGACAGGTCTCCTACGAGCAGTACTTC. Translating it yields CASRGLGQVSYEQYF. The chain is built from TRBV27 and TRBJ2-7; 7 bases agree with TRBD1. The germline CDR1 and CDR2 sequences are MNHEY and SMNVEV (reference sequence). The CDR3 contains 15 residues. The ends lost 6 bases at V and 0 bases at J; junction bases unmatched: 8.

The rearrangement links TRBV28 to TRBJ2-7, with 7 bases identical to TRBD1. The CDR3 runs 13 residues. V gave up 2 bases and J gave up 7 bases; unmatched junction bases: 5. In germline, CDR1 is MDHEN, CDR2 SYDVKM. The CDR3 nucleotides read TGTGCCAGCAGTTTAAGGGACAGATTGGAGCAGTACTTC. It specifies CASSLRDRLEQYF.

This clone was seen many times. The CDR3 sequence: CAWSVRTSTDTQYF. The DNA of the CDR3 is TGTGCCTGGAGTGTACGAACTAGCACAGATACGCAGTATTTT. The V gene is TRBV30, the J gene TRBJ2-3; D not certain. This CDR3 has 14 residues. Germline V gives CDR1 GTSNPN, CDR2 SVGIG (reference sequence). With 0 bases removed from V and 0 bases from J, the gap between germline ends came to 7 bases.

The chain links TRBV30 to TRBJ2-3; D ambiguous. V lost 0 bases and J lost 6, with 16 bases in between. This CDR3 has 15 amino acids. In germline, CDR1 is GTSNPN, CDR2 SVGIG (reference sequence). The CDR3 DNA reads TGTGCCTGGAGTGTTTCCTTTGGCGGAACGGATACGCAGTATTTT. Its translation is CAWSVSFGGTDTQYF.